The 6 T cell receptor beta chains in this list originate from one sample, sequenced in a study of T cells in Graves' hyperthyroidism and ophthalmopathy. What was amplified from RNA transcripts were TCR beta CDR3 regions. The HTBI primer set drove a first-round RT-PCR of the TCR CDR3. TCRdb used MiXCR to reprocess the multiplex PCR reads, holding one entry per CDR3 protein. The sample contains about 640,000 distinct CDR3 sequences, around 20% of which appear only once. Sequencing was done on a sample of blood. All receptors come from a man aged 30 to 45 with Graves' ophthalmopathy.

This chain connects TRBV24-1 to TRBJ2-1; 7 bases are shared with TRBD1. The CDR3 consists of 16 residues. J was trimmed by 2 bases and V by 0 bases; bases with no gene match: 3. Germline CDR1 reads KGHDR; CDR2 reads SFDVKD. CDR3 bases: TGTGCCACCAGTGATTTGGAACAGGGGCCCTACAATGAGCAGTTCTTC. Translating gives CATSDLEQGPYNEQFF.

This clonotype was detected many times. As DNA, the CDR3 is TGCAGTGCTAGAGATATGGCGGGCAATCAGCCCCAGCATTTT. Protein sequence: CSARDMAGNQPQHF. The chain uses TRBV20-1 and TRBJ1-5; D not resolved. The CDR3 totals 14 residues. Germline assignment: CDR1 DFQATT and CDR2 SNEGSKA (reference sequence). Trimming removed 0 bases from V and 2 bases from J, with 8 bases in between.

At least ten counts were recorded for this clonotype. The chain combines TRBV30 with TRBJ2-3, with D unclear. Germline loops: CDR1 GTSNPN, CDR2 SVGIG (reference sequence). V was clipped by 1 base and J by 3 bases, with 5 bases between them. The CDR3 is 12 amino acids. This chain's CDR3 is CAWSEGTDTQYF. The DNA of the CDR3 is TGTGCCTGGAGTGAGGGTACAGATACGCAGTATTTT.

This clonotype occurred a few times. V is TRBV20-1 and J is TRBJ2-2, with D possibly being TRBD2 (5 bases). V was trimmed by 2 bases and J by 10 bases, leaving 17 bases between them. Germline CDR1 is DFQATT and CDR2 is SNEGSKA (reference sequence). The CDR3 is 14 amino acids. CDR3 coding DNA: TGCAGTGCTAGACTCCCCGGGGTTGGGGAGGAGCTGTTTTTT. Translation gives CSARLPGVGEELFF.

This clonotype occurred once. The J gene is TRBJ1-2, the V gene TRBV12-3 or TRBV12-4, with a tentative D call TRBD1 (6 bases). This CDR3 region has 15 residues. Trimming took 10 bases from V and 5 from J, leaving 23 bases between them. CDR3 in amino acids: CATITGGGAYYGYTF. CDR3 sequence (DNA): TGTGCCACCATTACCGGGGGGGGGGCGTATTATGGCTACACCTTC.

This clonotype has just a few counts. CDR3 bases: TGTGCCAGCAGAGAGCACAGGGGGGAGATTCAGCCCCAGCATTTT. Its protein is CASREHRGEIQPQHF. The chain carries TRBV28 and TRBJ1-5, with 8 bases aligning to TRBD1. V was clipped by 6 bases and J by 6 bases; unmatched bases: 10. Germline values: CDR1 MDHEN, CDR2 SYDVKM. This CDR3 is 15 amino acids long.